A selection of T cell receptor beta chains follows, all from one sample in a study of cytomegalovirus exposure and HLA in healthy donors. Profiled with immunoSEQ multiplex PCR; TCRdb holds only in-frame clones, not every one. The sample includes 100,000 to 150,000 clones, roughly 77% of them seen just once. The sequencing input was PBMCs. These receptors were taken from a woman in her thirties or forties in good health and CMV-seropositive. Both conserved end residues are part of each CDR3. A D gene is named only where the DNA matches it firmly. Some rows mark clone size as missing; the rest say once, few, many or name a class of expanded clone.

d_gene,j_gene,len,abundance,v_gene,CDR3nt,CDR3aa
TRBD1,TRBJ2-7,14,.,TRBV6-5,TGTGCCAGCAGTTTCTTGGACAGGGGGAACGAGCAGTACTTC,CASSFLDRGNEQYF
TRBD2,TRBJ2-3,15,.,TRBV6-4,TGTGCCAGCAGCCGAGCGGGAGGGCTCCAGGATACGCAGTATTTT,CASSRAGGLQDTQYF
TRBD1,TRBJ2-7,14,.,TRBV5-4,TGTGCCAGCAGCCGACCGGGGCAGGGGGCCTTGCAGTACTTC,CASSRPGQGALQYF
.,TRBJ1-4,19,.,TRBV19,TGTGCCAGTAGTATGGGGCGGTCGGGTCCCTTCTACTCCGGGGAAAAACTGTTTTTT,CASSMGRSGPFYSGEKLFF
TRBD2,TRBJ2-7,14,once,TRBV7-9,TGTGCCAGCAGCCCTCCGACTAGCGACTACGAGCAGTACTTC,CASSPPTSDYEQYF
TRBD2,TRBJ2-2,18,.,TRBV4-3,TGCGCCAGCAGCCAAGACAAAGGGACTAAGAGGAACACCGGGGAGCTGTTTTTT,CASSQDKGTKRNTGELFF
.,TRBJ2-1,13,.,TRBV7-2,TGTGCCAGCAGTTGGGGCAAATACAATGAGCAGTTCTTC,CASSWGKYNEQFF
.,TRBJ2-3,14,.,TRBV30,TGTGCCTGGAGTGTGGTGGGGCGTCCAGATACGCAGTATTTT,CAWSVVGRPDTQYF
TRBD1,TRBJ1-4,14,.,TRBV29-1,TGCAGCGTTGATAGGGGGCCTGGGGATGAAAAACTGTTTTTT,CSVDRGPGDEKLFF
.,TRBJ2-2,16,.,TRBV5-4,TGTGCCAGCAGCCCCCGGGGCAGGGGGGACACCGGGGAGCTGTTTTTT,CASSPRGRGDTGELFF
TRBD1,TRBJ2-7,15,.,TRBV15,TGTGCCACCAGCAAGGGACAGGGGACTACCTACGAGCAGTACTTC,CATSKGQGTTYEQYF
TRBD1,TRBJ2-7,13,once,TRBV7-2,TGTGCCAGCAGCTCGGGACAGGGAGGCGAGCAGTACTTC,CASSSGQGGEQYF
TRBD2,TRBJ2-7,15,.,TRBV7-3,TGTGCCAGCAGCTCCACGGGACTAGCGGGAGACGAGCAGTACTTC,CASSSTGLAGDEQYF
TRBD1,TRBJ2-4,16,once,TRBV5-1,TGCGCCAGCAGCTTAGGACAGGCGCTAGCCAAAAACATTCAGTACTTC,CASSLGQALAKNIQYF
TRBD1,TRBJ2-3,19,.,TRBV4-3,TGCGCCAGCAGCCAAGATGATTTGTTGGGGACAGGGGTAGCAGATACGCAGTATTTT,CASSQDDLLGTGVADTQYF
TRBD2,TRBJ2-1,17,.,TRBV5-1,TGCGCCAGCAGCTTCGAGGGGACTAGCGGGTCCTACAATGAGCAGTTCTTC,CASSFEGTSGSYNEQFF
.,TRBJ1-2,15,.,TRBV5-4,TGTGCCAGCAGCTTCGAAGGGGGTGCTGACTATGGCTACACCTTC,CASSFEGGADYGYTF
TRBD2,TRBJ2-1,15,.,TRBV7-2,TGTGCCAGCAGCCGGACTAGCGCAGACTTGAATGAGCAGTTCTTC,CASSRTSADLNEQFF
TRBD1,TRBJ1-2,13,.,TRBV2,TGTGCCAGCGGACAGGGATTATACTATGGCTACACCTTC,CASGQGLYYGYTF
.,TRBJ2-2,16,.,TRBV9,TGTGCCAGCAGCGTAACAACAGGGTGGGGCACCGGGGAGCTGTTTTTT,CASSVTTGWGTGELFF
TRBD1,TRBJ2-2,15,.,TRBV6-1,TGTGCCAGCAGCCGGGACAGGGTGCACACCGGGGAGCTGTTTTTT,CASSRDRVHTGELFF
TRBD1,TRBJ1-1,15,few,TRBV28,TGTGCCAGCAGTACCTGGACAGGGGGCATCACTGAAGCTTTCTTT,CASSTWTGGITEAFF
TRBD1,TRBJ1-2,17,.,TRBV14,TGTGCCAGCAGCCAAGATGCACACAGGGGGCTAGCCTATGGCTACACCTTC,CASSQDAHRGLAYGYTF
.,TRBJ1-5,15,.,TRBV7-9,TGTGCCAGCAGCCTGGCGGGGGCGAGCAATCAGCCCCAGCATTTT,CASSLAGASNQPQHF
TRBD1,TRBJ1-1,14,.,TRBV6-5,TGTGCCAGCAGTACAGGACAGGGGATAACTGAAGCTTTCTTT,CASSTGQGITEAFF
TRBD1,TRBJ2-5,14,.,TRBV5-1,TGCGCCAGCAGCTTGGGGGCAGGGGGAGAGACCCAGTACTTC,CASSLGAGGETQYF
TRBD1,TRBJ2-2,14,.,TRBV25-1,TGTGCCAGCAGTAGGACAGGGGAAACCGGGGAGCTGTTTTTT,CASSRTGETGELFF
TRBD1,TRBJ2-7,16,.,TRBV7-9,TGTGCCACATCAGCGGCGGGGACAGGGGCCTCCTACGAGCAGTACTTC,CATSAAGTGASYEQYF
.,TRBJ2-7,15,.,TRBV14,TGTGCCAGCAGCCAACTAGCAGAAAGCTCCTACGAGCAGTACTTC,CASSQLAESSYEQYF
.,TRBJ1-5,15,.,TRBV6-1,TGTGCCAGCAGTGAATCAGGGTTGCGCAATCAGCCCCAGCATTTT,CASSESGLRNQPQHF
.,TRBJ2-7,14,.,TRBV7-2,TGTGCCAGCAGCCATCTGAGCCCACCGCTCGGGCAGTACTTC,CASSHLSPPLGQYF
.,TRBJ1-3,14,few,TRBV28,TGTGCCAGCGGGCTTCAGGGAACTGGAAACACCATATATTTT,CASGLQGTGNTIYF
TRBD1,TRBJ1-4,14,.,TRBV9,TGTGCCAGCAGCACGACAGGGGGTTATGAAAAACTGTTTTTT,CASSTTGGYEKLFF
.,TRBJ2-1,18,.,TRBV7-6,TGTGCCAGCAGCTTAGCCGAGGGAGGCCCTACCCATCACAATGAGCAGTTCTTC,CASSLAEGGPTHHNEQFF
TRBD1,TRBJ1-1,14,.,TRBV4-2,TGTGCCAGCAGAGGCGCGACAGGGGTCACTGAAGCTTTCTTT,CASRGATGVTEAFF
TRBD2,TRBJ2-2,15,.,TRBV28,TGTGCCAGCAGACATAGCGGGAGTGACACCGGGGAGCTGTTTTTT,CASRHSGSDTGELFF
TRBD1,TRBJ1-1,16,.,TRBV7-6,TGTGCCAGCAGCTTATACACAGGGGGGGCGAACACTGAAGCTTTCTTT,CASSLYTGGANTEAFF
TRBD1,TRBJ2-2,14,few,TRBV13,TGTGCCAGCAGCCGACAGGGTTACAGCGGGGAGCTGTTTTTT,CASSRQGYSGELFF
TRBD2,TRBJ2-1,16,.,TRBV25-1,TGTGCCAGCAGTGTCGTACTAGCGGGGTCTAATGGTGAGCAGTTCTTC,CASSVVLAGSNGEQFF
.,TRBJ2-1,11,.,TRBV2,TGTGCCAGCAACATTATATTTGAGCAGTTCTTC,CASNIIFEQFF
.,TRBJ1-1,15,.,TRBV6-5,TGTGCCAGCAGCCACCCGATTCCCGAGCCCCCTGAGGCTTTCTTT,CASSHPIPEPPEAFF
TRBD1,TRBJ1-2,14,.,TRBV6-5,TGTGCCAGCAGTCGGAGACAGGGCCCGGGCGGCTACACCTTC,CASSRRQGPGGYTF
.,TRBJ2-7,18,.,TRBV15,TGTGCCACCAGCAGAGATTCCATTTCCGGGACAAACTCCTACGAGCAGTACTTC,CATSRDSISGTNSYEQYF
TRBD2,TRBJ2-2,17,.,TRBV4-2,TGTGCCAGCAGCCAAGATCAAGCGGGAGGGCCGAACGGGGAGCTGTTTTTT,CASSQDQAGGPNGELFF
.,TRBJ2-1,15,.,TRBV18,TGTGCCAGCTCACCACCGAGCGCCCCAAGCAATGAGCAGTTCTTC,CASSPPSAPSNEQFF
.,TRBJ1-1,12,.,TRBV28,TGTGCCAGCAGTATTATGCGGGTGGAGGCTTTCTTT,CASSIMRVEAFF
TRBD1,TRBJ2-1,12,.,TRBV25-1,TGTGCCAGCAGTTCCTCCGGGGACAGTCGGTTCTTC,CASSSSGDSRFF
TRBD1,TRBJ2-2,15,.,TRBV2,TGTGCCAGCAAGGAACAGGGGTTGGTCACCGGGGAGCTGTTTTTT,CASKEQGLVTGELFF
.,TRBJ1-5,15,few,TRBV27,TGTGCCAGCAGTTTATACAAGTCTAGCAATCAGCCCCAGCATTTT,CASSLYKSSNQPQHF